This record covers a single T cell receptor beta chain. These data come from a study of blood T cell repertoires in COVID-19. The method was immunoSEQ multiplex PCR; TCRdb's version includes in-frame clones alone and lacks a portion of them. The sample consists of around 250,000 clones, about 87% of them appearing once. The junction had 9 bases not matched to a gene; V was cut back by 1 base and J by 9 bases. The CDR3 has 16 amino acids. CDR1 LNHNV and CDR2 YYDKDF come from the germline V gene (reference sequence). Recruitment covered fewer than 25 US areas and drew participants whose ages spanned about 18 to 90 years.

The chain carries TRBV15 and TRBJ2-1; 10 bases agree with TRBD2. The sample consisted of PBMCs or T cells enriched from blood (not recorded which). The source is a woman between 50 and 59 years old who had recovered from COVID-19. The CDR3 spells CATSRGLAGPLGEQFF. The CDR3 DNA sequence: TGTGCCACCAGCAGAGGACTAGCGGGCCCTCTTGGTGAGCAGTTCTTC.